The sequence of this T cell receptor beta chain was determined in a study of cytomegalovirus exposure and HLA in healthy donors. Germline CDR1 reads SGHNT; CDR2 reads YENEEA. J gave up 5 bases and V 2 bases, and 9 bases lay outside the gene matches. CDR3 size: 16 residues. Overall study findings and caveats: Confirmation was obtained in vitro that a few CMV-associated chains are specific for CMV antigens. Most of the TCR beta V segments (in an earlier analysis) were productive either about 87% or about 30% of the time. The authors later found HLA-associated TCR beta chains more clonally expanded than equally common others. Cytomegalovirus status, reportedly, was diagnosed with high specificity and sensitivity by the classifier.

Researchers ran the PCR with 60 Vbeta and 13 Jbeta primers. Only in-frame clones appear in the TCRdb table, and some are missing; sequencing was by immunoSEQ multiplex PCR. The sample shows about 210,000 clones, around 84% of them seen only once. A word on this clone: No antigen is known for it.

The sequencing input was PBMCs. The origin of this receptor is a girl aged 2-10 years in good health and CMV-seronegative. The genes are TRBV11-3 and TRBJ1-1; 9 nucleotides line up with TRBD1. The CDR3, as DNA: TGTGCCAGCAGCTTACTCCGGGACAGGGAAGGGACTGAAGCTTTCTTT. It encodes CASSLLRDREGTEAFF.